This entry features one T cell receptor beta chain sequence. Its antigen remains unknown. These data are taken from a study of OX40 agonist ivuxolimab in advanced cancers. Overall study: Patients received the agonistic anti-OX40 (CD134) antibody ivuxolimab. Three partial responders included one hepatocellular carcinoma patient and two cutaneous melanoma patients.

Germline V CDR1 and CDR2: SNHLY, FYNNEI. J gave up 1 base and V 7 bases, and 4 bases lay outside the gene matches. The length of the CDR3 is 14 residues. TCRdb keeps only in-frame clones here, not all; method: immunoSEQ multiplex PCR. The repertoire includes roughly 92,000 clones, about four fifths of them detected once, and about 5.5% sits in the top ten. Study results and caveats: The work left the antigen specificity of expanded peripheral T cells undetermined. Low normalized T-cell clonal expansion was also seen in some nonresponders.

The chain uses TRBV2 and TRBJ2-3, with TRBD1 identical over 8 bases. Specimen: CD4+ or CD8+ T cells sorted from blood, collected in a trial of the OX40 agonist ivuxolimab. This sequence originates from an adult with an advanced solid tumor such as melanoma, head and neck, liver or kidney cancer. In DNA, the CDR3 is TGTGCCAGCATAGTGGGACAGGGCACAGATACGCAGTATTTT. Protein: CASIVGQGTDTQYF.